Listed here is a single T cell receptor beta chain. Its binding antigen is unknown. No much larger clone exists at a distance of one base, and base qualities are not known. Whole blood was collected in K2EDTA tubes by collaborating institutions according to the institutions' own protocols. Collaborator samples were shipped for TCRbeta analysis as frozen whole blood, isolated PBMCs, or DNA extracted from either sample type. The data originate from a study of blood T cell repertoires in COVID-19 (dated by TCRdb to between 2020 and 2021). Describing the broader study: Samples from collaborators originated in the United States, Italy and Spain and spanned both the acute and convalescent phases of COVID-19. The material from the prospective study consisted of cDNA or gDNA derived from T cells, B-cell-depleted T cells, or PBMCs. The dataset comprised deeply sampled blood TCRbeta repertoires from subjects exposed to, actively infected with, or recovered from COVID-19. The repertoires were released in a freely available public database meant as a resource for research on the immune response to SARS-CoV-2. Samples were obtained from the ongoing ImmuneRACE study (first 160 participants) and from 1,254 subjects provided by 6 global collaborators. A de-identified subject ID, COVID-19 status, age in years and sex were almost always included in the sample metadata. Where HLA class I and class II types were available, the types were taken from metadata supplied by the sample provider, not from assay-based typing.

The paper's findings and limits, for the study overall: How much clinical and demographic metadata was included differed by source and by participant, and the metadata was provided uncurated.

The germline V gene sets CDR1 to SGDLS and CDR2 to YYNGEE. Reading from cysteine to phenylalanine, the CDR3 counts 16 amino acids. Of the read, only the CDR3 DNA is kept; its 48 bases are in frame from base 1. Ends trimmed: V by 0 bases, J by 0 bases; bases unmatched to a gene: 4. TCRbeta CDR3 regions were amplified from genomic DNA using the immunoSEQ Assay, a bias-controlled multiplex PCR. Per the source publication's procedure: The number of nucleated cells in each sample was estimated by amplification of reference gene primers within the assay. To quantify the absolute abundance of each unique TCRbeta CDR3 rearrangement, sequence reads were collapsed and filtered. Productive Simpson clonality was computed per sample as the square root of Simpson's diversity index over productive rearrangements. The source is immuneACCESS, and TCRdb retained only in-frame sequences with V and J called. Part of the clones is not carried over; for the studies checked, unresolved V genes explain less than half of this, and the remainder is unexplained. That table supplies the V and J calls and clone size; D and trimming were determined from the DNA. Counted in this sample were about 230,000 clones; over 70% of them appeared once. The ten largest clones capture around 26% of the sample.

Recombination connected TRBV9 to TRBJ2-5, and TRBD2 matches 8 of the central bases. The clonotype originates from a man aged 35 to 55 with acute or convalescent COVID-19. Sequencing was done on a sample of peripheral blood. The sequenced DNA: TGTGCCAGCAGCGTAGACGGGCGGGAGGACCAAGAGACCCAGTACTTC. Translation gives CASSVDGREDQETQYF.